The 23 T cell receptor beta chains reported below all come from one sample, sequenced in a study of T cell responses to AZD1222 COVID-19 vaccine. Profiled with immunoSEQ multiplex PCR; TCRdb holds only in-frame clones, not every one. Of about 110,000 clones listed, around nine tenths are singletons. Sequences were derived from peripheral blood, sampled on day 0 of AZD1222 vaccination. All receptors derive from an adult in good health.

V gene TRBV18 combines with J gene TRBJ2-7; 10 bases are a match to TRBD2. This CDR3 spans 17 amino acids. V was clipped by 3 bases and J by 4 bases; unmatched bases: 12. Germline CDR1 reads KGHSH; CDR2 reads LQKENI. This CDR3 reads CASSPLPLAGETYEQYF. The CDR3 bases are TGTGCCAGCTCACCCTTACCTCTAGCGGGAGAAACTTACGAGCAGTACTTC.

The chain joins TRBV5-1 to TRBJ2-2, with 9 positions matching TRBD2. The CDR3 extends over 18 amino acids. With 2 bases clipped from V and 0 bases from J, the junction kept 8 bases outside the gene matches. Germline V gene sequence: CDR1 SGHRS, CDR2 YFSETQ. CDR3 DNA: TGCGCCAGCAGCTTCCCCCCGCGGGGGGGATCGAACACCGGGGAGCTGTTTTTT. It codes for CASSFPPRGGSNTGELFF.

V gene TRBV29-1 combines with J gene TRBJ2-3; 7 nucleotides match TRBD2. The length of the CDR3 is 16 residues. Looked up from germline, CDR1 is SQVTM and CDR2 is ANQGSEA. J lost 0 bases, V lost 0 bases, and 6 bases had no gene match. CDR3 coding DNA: TGCAGCGTTGAAGATCGGGCTAGCGGCAGCACAGATACGCAGTATTTT. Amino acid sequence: CSVEDRASGSTDTQYF.

The CDR3 loop is CARSLVCGLDEQYF. In nucleotides, the CDR3 is TGTGCCAGAAGCTTGGTTTGTGGGTTGGACGAGCAGTACTTC. V gene TRBV5-3 combines with J gene TRBJ2-7; no reliable D call. TRBV5-3 belongs to the ORF category, with a function that is uncertain. V was cut by 0 bases and J by 5 bases, with 12 bases left in between. This CDR3 comprises 14 residues.

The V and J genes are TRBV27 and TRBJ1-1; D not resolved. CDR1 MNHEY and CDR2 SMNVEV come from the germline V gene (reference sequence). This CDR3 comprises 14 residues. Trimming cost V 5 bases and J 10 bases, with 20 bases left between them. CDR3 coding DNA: TGTGCCAGCAGTGAAGCCTACGGGGAGGCCAGAGCTTTCTTT. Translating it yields CASSEAYGEARAFF.

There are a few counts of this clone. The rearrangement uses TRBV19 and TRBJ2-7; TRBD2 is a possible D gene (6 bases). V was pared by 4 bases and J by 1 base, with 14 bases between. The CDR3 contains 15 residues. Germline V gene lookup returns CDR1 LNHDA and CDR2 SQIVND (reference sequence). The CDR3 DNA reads TGTGCCAGTAGTAGCCGCGGGACCGTATCCTACGAGCAGTACTTC. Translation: CASSSRGTVSYEQYF.

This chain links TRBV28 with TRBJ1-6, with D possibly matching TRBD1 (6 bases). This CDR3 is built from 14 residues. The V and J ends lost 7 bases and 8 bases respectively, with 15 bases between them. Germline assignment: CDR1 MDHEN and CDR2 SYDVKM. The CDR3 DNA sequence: TGTGCCAGCACCCCCTCCGGGACATATTCACCCCTCCACTTT. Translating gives CASTPSGTYSPLHF.

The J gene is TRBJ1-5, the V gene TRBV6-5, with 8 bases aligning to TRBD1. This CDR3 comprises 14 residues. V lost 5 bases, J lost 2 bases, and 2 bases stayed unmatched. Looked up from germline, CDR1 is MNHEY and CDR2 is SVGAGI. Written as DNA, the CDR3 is TGTGCCAGCAGTCCGGGACAGGGCAATCAGCCCCAGCATTTT. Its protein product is CASSPGQGNQPQHF.

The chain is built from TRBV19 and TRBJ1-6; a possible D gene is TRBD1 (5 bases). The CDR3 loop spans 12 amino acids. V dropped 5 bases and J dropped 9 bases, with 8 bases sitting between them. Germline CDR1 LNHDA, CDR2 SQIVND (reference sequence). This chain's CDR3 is CASSGTLSPLHF. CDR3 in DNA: TGTGCCAGTAGTGGGACCCTTTCACCCCTCCACTTT.

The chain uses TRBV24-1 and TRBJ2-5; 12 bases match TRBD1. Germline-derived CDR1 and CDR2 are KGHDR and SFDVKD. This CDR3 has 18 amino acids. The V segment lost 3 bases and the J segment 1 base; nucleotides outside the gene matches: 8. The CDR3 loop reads CATSDPGTGGIFQETQYF. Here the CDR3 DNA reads TGTGCCACCAGTGATCCAGGGACAGGGGGCATATTCCAAGAGACCCAGTACTTC.

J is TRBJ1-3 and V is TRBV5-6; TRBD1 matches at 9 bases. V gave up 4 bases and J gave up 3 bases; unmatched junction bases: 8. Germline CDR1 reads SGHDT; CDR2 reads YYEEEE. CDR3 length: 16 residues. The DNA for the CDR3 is TGTGCCAGCAGCAAGTGGACAGGGGTATTTGGAAACACCATATATTTT. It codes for CASSKWTGVFGNTIYF.

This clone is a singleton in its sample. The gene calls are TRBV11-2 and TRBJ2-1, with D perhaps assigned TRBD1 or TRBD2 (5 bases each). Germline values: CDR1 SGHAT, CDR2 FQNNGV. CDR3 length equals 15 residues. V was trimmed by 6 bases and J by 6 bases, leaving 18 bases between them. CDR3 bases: TGTGCCAGCAGAACTCCCGGGGCACAAGGCAATGAGCAGTTCTTC. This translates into CASRTPGAQGNEQFF.

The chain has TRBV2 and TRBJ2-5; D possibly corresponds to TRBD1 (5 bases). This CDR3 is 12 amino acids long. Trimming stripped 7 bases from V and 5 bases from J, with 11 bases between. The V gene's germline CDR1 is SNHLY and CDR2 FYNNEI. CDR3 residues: CASKNRQETQYF. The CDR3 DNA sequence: TGTGCCAGCAAAAACAGGCAGGAGACCCAGTACTTC.

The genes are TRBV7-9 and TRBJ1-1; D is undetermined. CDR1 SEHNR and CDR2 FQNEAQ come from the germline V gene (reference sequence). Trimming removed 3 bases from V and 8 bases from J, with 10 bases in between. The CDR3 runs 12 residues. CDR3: CASSFQTLEAFF. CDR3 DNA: TGTGCCAGCAGCTTCCAGACACTGGAAGCTTTCTTT.

The DNA of the CDR3 is TGTGCCAGCAACCCCGGGACAGGGATGGTAGTGCGACTGTTTTTT. Its protein product is CASNPGTGMVVRLFF. The chain combines TRBV28 with TRBJ1-4; 9 bases agree with TRBD1. The V and J ends lost 7 bases and 13 bases, in that order; junction bases with no gene match: 16. The CDR3 contains 15 residues. Germline loops: CDR1 MDHEN, CDR2 SYDVKM.

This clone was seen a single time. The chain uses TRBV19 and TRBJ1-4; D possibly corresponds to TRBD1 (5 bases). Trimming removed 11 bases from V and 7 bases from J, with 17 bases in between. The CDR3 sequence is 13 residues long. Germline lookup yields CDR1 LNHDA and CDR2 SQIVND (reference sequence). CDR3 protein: CADLGGVSEKLFF. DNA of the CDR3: TGTGCCGACCTGGGGGGAGTTAGTGAAAAACTGTTTTTT.

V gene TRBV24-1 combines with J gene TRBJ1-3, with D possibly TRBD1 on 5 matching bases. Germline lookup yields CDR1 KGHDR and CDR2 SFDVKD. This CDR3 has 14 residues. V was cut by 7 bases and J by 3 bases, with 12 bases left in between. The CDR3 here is CATRWGGCGNTIYF. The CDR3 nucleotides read TGTGCCACCAGGTGGGGGGGTTGTGGAAACACCATATATTTT.

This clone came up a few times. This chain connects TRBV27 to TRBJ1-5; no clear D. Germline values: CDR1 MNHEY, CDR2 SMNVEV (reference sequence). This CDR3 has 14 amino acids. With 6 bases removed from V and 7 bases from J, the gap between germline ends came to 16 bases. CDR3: CASSPTSGVQPQHF. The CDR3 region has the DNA TGTGCCAGCAGCCCTACCTCAGGAGTGCAGCCCCAGCATTTT.

The CDR3 is CASSPKAGAYNEQFF. The CDR3 DNA reads TGTGCCAGCAGCCCGAAGGCGGGGGCTTACAATGAGCAGTTCTTC. V usage is TRBV3-1 (or the pseudogene TRBV3-2) and J usage is TRBJ2-1; TRBD2 is a possible D gene (7 bases). The CDR3 runs 15 residues. V lost 4 bases to trimming and J lost 4 bases, with 14 bases between them. In germline, CDR1 is LGHDT, CDR2 YNNKEL (reference sequence).

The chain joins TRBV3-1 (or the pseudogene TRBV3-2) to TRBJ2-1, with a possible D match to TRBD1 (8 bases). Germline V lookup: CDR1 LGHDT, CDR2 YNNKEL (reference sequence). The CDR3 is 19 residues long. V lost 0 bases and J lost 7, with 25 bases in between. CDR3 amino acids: CASSQDVPGTGFGRNEQFF. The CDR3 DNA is TGTGCCAGCAGCCAAGACGTGCCCGGGACAGGTTTCGGGAGGAATGAGCAGTTCTTC.

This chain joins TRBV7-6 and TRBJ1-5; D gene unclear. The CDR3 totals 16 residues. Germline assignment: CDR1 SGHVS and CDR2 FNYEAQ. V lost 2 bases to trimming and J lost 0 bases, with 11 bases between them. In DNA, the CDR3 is TGTGCCAGCAGCTTATTAAGGAGACATAGCAATCAGCCCCAGCATTTT. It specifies CASSLLRRHSNQPQHF.

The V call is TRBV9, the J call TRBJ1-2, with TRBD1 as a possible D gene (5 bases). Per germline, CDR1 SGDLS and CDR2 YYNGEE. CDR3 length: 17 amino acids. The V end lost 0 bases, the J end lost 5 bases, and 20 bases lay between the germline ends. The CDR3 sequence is CASSVGRALTSGYGYTF. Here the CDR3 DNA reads TGTGCCAGCAGCGTAGGGAGGGCACTAACCTCAGGGTATGGCTACACCTTC.

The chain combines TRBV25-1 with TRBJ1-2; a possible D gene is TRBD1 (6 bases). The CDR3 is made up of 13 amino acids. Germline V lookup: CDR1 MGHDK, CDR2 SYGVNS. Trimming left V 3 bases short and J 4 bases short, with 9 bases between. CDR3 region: CASSEGQAYGYTF. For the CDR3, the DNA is TGTGCCAGCAGTGAGGGACAAGCCTATGGCTACACCTTC.